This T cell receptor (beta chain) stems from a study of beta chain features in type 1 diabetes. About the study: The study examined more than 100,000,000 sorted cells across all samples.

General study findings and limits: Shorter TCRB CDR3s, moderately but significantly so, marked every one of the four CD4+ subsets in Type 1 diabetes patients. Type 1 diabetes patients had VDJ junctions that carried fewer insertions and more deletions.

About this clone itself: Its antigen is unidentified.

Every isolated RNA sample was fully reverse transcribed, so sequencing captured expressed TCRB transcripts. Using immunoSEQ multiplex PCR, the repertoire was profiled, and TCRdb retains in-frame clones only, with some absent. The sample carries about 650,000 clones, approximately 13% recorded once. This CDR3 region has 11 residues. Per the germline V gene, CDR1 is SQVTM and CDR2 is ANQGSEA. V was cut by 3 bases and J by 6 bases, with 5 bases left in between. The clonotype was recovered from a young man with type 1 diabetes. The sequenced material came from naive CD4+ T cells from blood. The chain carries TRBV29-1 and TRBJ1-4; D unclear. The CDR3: CSVELDEKLFF. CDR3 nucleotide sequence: TGCAGCGTTGAGTTGGATGAAAAACTGTTTTTT.